The 4 T cell receptor beta chains below all came from one sample that was sequenced in a study of Graves' ophthalmopathy and Graves' hyperthyroidism. Amplifying from RNA transcripts, the study obtained TCR beta CDR3 regions. Second-round multiplex PCR came after a first-round RT-PCR that employed HTBI primers. TCRdb re-called the multiplex PCR reads with MiXCR, one entry per CDR3 protein. The sample has hundreds of thousands of distinct CDR3 sequences, more than 20% seen once. The sample was peripheral blood. The origin of the receptors is a woman in her late teens or twenties with stable Graves' hyperthyroidism.

This clonotype was seen many times. J is TRBJ2-7 and V is TRBV6-2 or TRBV6-3; D is unresolved. Germline V CDR1 and CDR2: MNHEY, SVGEGT. V lost 8 bases, J lost 3 bases, and 5 bases lay in between. The CDR3 sequence is 10 residues long. As DNA, the CDR3 is TGTGCCAGCGGTCACTACGAGCAGTACTTC. Amino acids: CASGHYEQYF.

This clonotype was seen at least ten times. The V and J genes are TRBV25-1 and TRBJ1-1; D is possibly TRBD1 (5 bases). The germline V and J ends were trimmed by 1 base and 3 bases, with 9 bases remaining between them. The germline CDR1 and CDR2 sequences are MGHDK and SYGVNS. The CDR3 length is 14 residues. The CDR3 DNA is TGTGCCAGCAGTGAATCTGACAGTTACACTGAAGCTTTCTTT. Encoded protein: CASSESDSYTEAFF.

Many counts were recorded for this clonotype. The genes are TRBV7-8 and TRBJ1-6, with D possibly matching TRBD1 (5 bases). CDR3 size: 15 residues. Trimming shortened V by 2 bases and J by 9 bases, and 14 bases separated the two germline ends. CDR1 SGHVS and CDR2 FQNEAQ come from the germline V gene. For the CDR3, the DNA is TGTGCCAGCAGCTTACGCAACTTGGGGGGTTCACCCCTCCACTTT. Residues: CASSLRNLGGSPLHF.

The sample holds many counts of this clonotype. The chain carries TRBV4-1 and TRBJ1-1; a weak D match, TRBD1 (6 bases). CDR1 and CDR2 from the germline V gene are MGHRA and YSYEKL. V was pared by 1 base and J by 11 bases, with 23 bases between. The CDR3 covers 16 residues. The DNA for the CDR3 is TGCGCCAGCAGCCAAGTACGACTCATAGGACAGCCGGTGGCTTTCTTT. Protein: CASSQVRLIGQPVAFF.